The clone carrying this T cell receptor (beta chain) was counted between two and nine times. Its antigen is unknown. Incorporated into the TCR beta cDNA libraries were unique molecular identifiers, which served to reduce PCR and sequencing biases. TCRdb re-called the PCR reads with MiXCR, one entry per CDR3 protein. The table lists about 150,000 distinct CDR3 sequences, about 32% of them singletons. The data were obtained in a study of post-analysis software for immune sequencing data. Notes on the study in general: Normalized Chao1 diversity in multiple sclerosis patients fell significantly below that of controls.

This receptor was taken from a girl aged 10 to 17 with multiple sclerosis. The sequencing input was blood.

The CDR3 DNA is TGTGCCAGCAGCAAAGGAAGAACCGACGAAGAGACCCAGTACTTC. This translates into CASSKGRTDEETQYF. The chain combines TRBV21-1 with TRBJ2-5. TRBV21-1 constitutes a pseudogene. CDR3 size: 15 residues.